The 2 T cell receptor beta chains reported below all come from one sample, sequenced in a study of cytomegalovirus exposure and HLA in healthy donors. The PCR made use of 60 Vbeta and 13 Jbeta primers. The protocol was immunoSEQ multiplex PCR, while the TCRdb copy is restricted to in-frame clones and leaves out a portion. The profile shows about 87,000 clones, approximately 74% of them singletons. Sequenced input: PBMCs. These receptors all stem from a man aged 25 to 40 in good health and CMV-seropositive.

The rearrangement joins TRBV5-6 to TRBJ2-2; D not resolved. Germline CDR1 and CDR2: SGHDT and YYEEEE. Trimming shortened V by 5 bases and J by 1 base, and 9 bases separated the two germline ends. The CDR3 has 14 residues. CDR3 amino acids: CASRARQNTGELFF. CDR3 nucleotide sequence: TGTGCCAGCAGGGCGAGACAGAACACCGGGGAGCTGTTTTTT.

This chain connects TRBV9 to TRBJ2-5; TRBD2 matches at 11 bases. V dropped 2 bases and J dropped 5; count of bases not matched to a gene: 5. This CDR3 has 15 residues. The germline V gene has CDR1 SGDLS and CDR2 YYNGEE. For the CDR3, the DNA is TGTGCCAGCAGCGTTAGCGGGAGGGCGGGGGAGACCCAGTACTTC. Translation: CASSVSGRAGETQYF.